These T cell receptor beta chains were read from a single sample in a study of PD-1 blockade in classical Hodgkin lymphoma. Profiling relied on immunoSEQ multiplex PCR, and the TCRdb table lists in-frame clones only, not all of them. The profile covers some 15,000 clones, with about 86% appearing a single time and about 23% taken by the ten largest. Source: peripheral blood mononuclear cells (PBMCs), taken before the second cycle of nivolumab. These receptors were collected from a human donor with classical Hodgkin lymphoma. Both conserved end residues are part of each CDR3. A D gene is named only where the DNA matches it firmly. Part of the rows lack a size; the others show once, few, many or a class for expanded clones.

d_gene	v_gene	j_gene	abundance	CDR3aa	CDR3nt
-	TRBV4-2	TRBJ2-7	-	CASSQDQRFEQYF	TGTGCCAGCAGCCAAGATCAGAGGTTCGAGCAGTACTTC
-	TRBV30	TRBJ2-3	-	CAWSVRSGWPSTDTQYF	TGTGCCTGGAGTGTACGGTCGGGGTGGCCTAGCACAGATACGCAGTATTTT
TRBD2	TRBV6-5	TRBJ2-7	-	CASSYGYSGGAREQYF	TGTGCCAGCAGTTACGGTTATAGCGGGGGGGCCAGAGAGCAGTACTTC
-	TRBV9	TRBJ1-2	-	CASSPGGSYGYTF	TGTGCCAGCAGCCCCGGCGGTTCCTATGGCTACACCTTC
TRBD1	TRBV27	TRBJ1-5	-	CASSWGGTGGMLQPQHF	TGTGCCAGCAGTTGGGGAGGGACAGGGGGCATGCTGCAGCCCCAGCATTTT
-	TRBV5-1	TRBJ1-3	-	CASSLLGSGNTIYF	TGCGCCAGCAGCCTCCTGGGATCTGGAAACACCATATATTTT
-	TRBV27	TRBJ1-1	-	CASGRSLNTEAFF	TGTGCCAGCGGAAGGTCATTGAACACTGAAGCTTTCTTT
-	TRBV2	TRBJ1-1	-	CASITYRRTEAFF	TGTGCCAGCATAACCTATAGGCGGACTGAAGCTTTCTTT
TRBD2	TRBV5-1	TRBJ2-2	-	CASSIAGGYTGELFF	TGCGCCAGCAGCATAGCGGGGGGCTACACCGGGGAGCTGTTTTTT
-	TRBV5-8	TRBJ1-1	-	CASSYLRGAWPEAFF	TGTGCCAGCAGTTACCTCAGGGGAGCTTGGCCTGAAGCTTTCTTT
TRBD1	TRBV19	TRBJ1-1	-	CASSIGQAREAFF	TGTGCCAGTAGTATTGGACAGGCCCGCGAAGCTTTCTTT
-	TRBV27	TRBJ1-2	-	CASSLFSGVLGYGYTF	TGTGCCAGCAGTTTATTCTCAGGGGTTCTAGGCTATGGCTACACCTTC
-	TRBV19	TRBJ1-3	-	CASTSPGNGNTIYF	TGTGCCAGTACCTCGCCAGGGAATGGAAACACCATATATTTT
TRBD1	TRBV18	TRBJ2-1	-	CASSPTFRPGQGAYNEQFF	TGTGCCAGCTCACCAACTTTTAGACCGGGACAGGGAGCCTACAATGAGCAGTTCTTC
TRBD1	TRBV28	TRBJ2-7	-	CASLAPPAGGRPYEQYF	TGTGCCAGCCTGGCCCCCCCCGCAGGGGGCAGGCCCTACGAGCAGTACTTC
-	TRBV18	TRBJ1-5	few	CASSPGISNQPQHF	TGTGCCAGCTCACCAGGCATAAGCAATCAGCCCCAGCATTTT
-	TRBV4-3	TRBJ1-6	-	CASSQHGTLNSPLHF	TGCGCCAGCAGCCAACATGGGACACTGAATTCACCCCTCCACTTT
TRBD2	TRBV27	TRBJ2-1	-	CASSLTSRREQFF	TGTGCCAGCAGTTTGACTAGCAGGCGCGAGCAGTTCTTC
-	TRBV6-8	TRBJ2-3	-	CASSYPPLVGTDTQYF	TGTGCCAGCAGTTACCCGCCGCTTGTCGGCACAGATACGCAGTATTTT
TRBD1	TRBV6-5	TRBJ2-1	-	CASSTGGQWNEQFF	TGTGCCAGCAGTACAGGGGGGCAGTGGAATGAGCAGTTCTTC
TRBD1	TRBV18	TRBJ2-2	-	CASSPPTGGNSGELFF	TGTGCCAGCTCACCACCGACAGGGGGGAACTCCGGGGAGCTGTTTTTT
-	TRBV10-3	TRBJ2-3	once	CAISESDSNTQYF	TGTGCCATCAGTGAGAGCGACAGTAATACGCAGTATTTT
-	TRBV2	TRBJ1-6	-	CASEGTPLNSPLHF	TGTGCCAGCGAGGGGACCCCCCTGAATTCACCCCTCCACTTT
-	TRBV4-1	TRBJ1-5	-	CASSQVASHSNQPQHF	TGCGCCAGCAGCCAAGTAGCCTCCCACAGCAATCAGCCCCAGCATTTT
-	TRBV10-3	TRBJ1-5	-	CAISEPGSQPQHF	TGTGCCATCAGTGAGCCAGGGAGCCAGCCCCAGCATTTT
-	TRBV29-1	TRBJ1-2	few	CSVDRVGANYGYTF	TGCAGCGTTGATCGGGTGGGAGCTAACTATGGCTACACCTTC
-	TRBV18	TRBJ1-1	once	CASSPDRGGGTEAFF	TGTGCCAGCTCACCAGATCGGGGAGGGGGCACTGAAGCTTTCTTT
TRBD1	TRBV7-9	TRBJ2-7	few	CASSLGTGLAYEQYF	TGTGCCAGCAGCCTAGGGACAGGGCTGGCCTACGAGCAGTACTTC
TRBD1	TRBV4-3	TRBJ2-1	-	CASSQGYRGLNNEQFF	TGCGCCAGCAGCCAAGGGTACAGGGGGCTAAACAATGAGCAGTTCTTC
-	TRBV12-5	TRBJ1-6	few	CASGDSDRLALHF	TGTGCTAGTGGGGACAGCGACCGGTTAGCCCTCCACTTT
TRBD1	TRBV11-2	TRBJ2-1	-	CASSPRDRYNEQFF	TGTGCCAGCAGCCCACGGGACAGGTACAATGAGCAGTTCTTC
-	TRBV10-1	TRBJ1-6	few	CASSESIERVYNSPLHF	TGCGCCAGCAGTGAGTCGATAGAACGCGTCTATAATTCACCCCTCCACTTT
TRBD1	TRBV19	TRBJ1-2	-	CASSTLDREGGYTF	TGTGCCAGTAGCACACTCGACAGGGAAGGAGGCTACACCTTC
-	TRBV29-1	TRBJ1-2	-	CSVEVYGGHGYTF	TGCAGCGTTGAGGTGTACGGGGGACATGGCTACACCTTC
-	TRBV29-1	TRBJ1-1	-	CSVESQDNTEAFF	TGCAGCGTTGAGTCGCAGGATAACACTGAAGCTTTCTTT
-	TRBV9	TRBJ2-2	-	CASSVEGTGRPNTGELFF	TGTGCCAGCAGCGTAGAAGGTACAGGGAGACCGAACACCGGGGAGCTGTTTTTT
-	TRBV25-1	TRBJ2-2	few	CASSLRARGGTGELFF	TGTGCCAGCAGTCTGCGGGCCAGGGGGGGGACCGGGGAGCTGTTTTTT
-	TRBV2	TRBJ1-1	once	CASSDDAAGNTEAFF	TGTGCCAGCAGTGATGATGCGGCGGGAAACACTGAAGCTTTCTTT
TRBD2	TRBV29-1	TRBJ2-1	-	CSVGRSSGGYRPYNEQFF	TGCAGCGTCGGAAGGTCTAGCGGGGGGTATCGGCCCTACAATGAGCAGTTCTTC
TRBD2	TRBV6-5	TRBJ2-1	once	CASSFISGGANEQFF	TGTGCCAGCAGTTTTATTAGCGGGGGGGCTAATGAGCAGTTCTTC
-	TRBV7-9	TRBJ2-5	-	CASSLGSYREETQYF	TGTGCCAGCAGCTTAGGGTCCTACAGGGAAGAGACCCAGTACTTC
-	TRBV6-5	TRBJ2-7	once	CASFRPGQSYEQYF	TGTGCCAGCTTCCGGCCCGGACAGAGCTACGAGCAGTACTTC
TRBD1	TRBV28	TRBJ2-7	-	CASSLWSGTGDYEQYF	TGTGCCAGCAGTTTATGGTCCGGGACAGGGGATTACGAGCAGTACTTC